The clone carrying this TCR beta chain was recorded at least ten times. The antigen is not known. Patients with ophthalmopathy all had a Clinical Activity Score of at least 3, a NOSPECS grade of at least 4 and duration under 3 months. The study left out patients who had uncontrolled infection, other autoimmune disease, pregnancy or lactation. CDR3 length: 13 residues. CDR1 MNHEY and CDR2 SMNVEV come from the germline V gene (reference sequence). J lost 5 bases, V lost 5 bases, and 3 bases had no gene match. This sample is drawn from a study of T cells in Graves' hyperthyroidism and ophthalmopathy. Findings and caveats of the study: Blood also contained most expanded thyroid clonotypes above 0.001.

RNA transcripts were the template for amplifying TCR beta CDR3 regions. HTBI primers drove first-round RT-PCR of the TCR CDR3. TCRdb re-called the multiplex PCR reads with MiXCR, one entry per CDR3 protein. Among fewer than 650,000 distinct CDR3 sequences, approximately 15% were seen once, and the ten largest hold 7.1%. The sample taken for sequencing was blood. The TCR sequence derives from a woman aged 18-29 years with Graves' ophthalmopathy. J is TRBJ2-5 and V is TRBV27; 9 positions agree with TRBD1. The DNA of the CDR3 is TGTGCCAGCAGTCTCGACAGGGGGGAGACCCAGTACTTC. The encoded protein is CASSLDRGETQYF.